This T cell receptor (beta chain) was sequenced for a study of cytomegalovirus exposure and HLA in healthy donors. The PCR made use of 60 Vbeta and 13 Jbeta primers. Repertoires were generated with immunoSEQ multiplex PCR, while TCRdb's copy carries only in-frame clones and drops some. The top ten clones hold 2% to 2.5% of a sample with fewer than 200,000 clones, 79% of them seen once. The V gene's germline CDR1 is LGHNT and CDR2 FRNRAP. Between the trimmed V and J ends, which lost 6 bases and 4 bases, there was a span of 16 bases. The CDR3 has 16 amino acids. The clonotype comes from a man between 35 and 55 years old in good health and CMV-seronegative. The specimen was PBMCs. V gene TRBV12-5 combines with J gene TRBJ2-6; tentatively, D is TRBD1 (6 bases). The CDR3 reads CASGIGAGDGANVLTF. DNA of the CDR3: TGTGCTAGTGGGATTGGGGCAGGGGACGGGGCCAACGTCCTGACTTTC.